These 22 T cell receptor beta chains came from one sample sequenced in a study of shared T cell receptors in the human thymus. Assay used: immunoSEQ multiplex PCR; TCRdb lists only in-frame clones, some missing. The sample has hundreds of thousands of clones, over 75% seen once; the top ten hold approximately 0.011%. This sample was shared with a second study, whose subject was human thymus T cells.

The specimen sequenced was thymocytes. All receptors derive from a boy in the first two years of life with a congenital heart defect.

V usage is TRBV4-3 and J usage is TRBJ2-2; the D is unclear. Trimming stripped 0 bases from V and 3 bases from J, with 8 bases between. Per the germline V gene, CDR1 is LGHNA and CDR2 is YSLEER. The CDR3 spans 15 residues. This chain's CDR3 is CASSQDGSYTGELFF. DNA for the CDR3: TGCGCCAGCAGCCAAGATGGTAGCTACACCGGGGAGCTGTTTTTT.

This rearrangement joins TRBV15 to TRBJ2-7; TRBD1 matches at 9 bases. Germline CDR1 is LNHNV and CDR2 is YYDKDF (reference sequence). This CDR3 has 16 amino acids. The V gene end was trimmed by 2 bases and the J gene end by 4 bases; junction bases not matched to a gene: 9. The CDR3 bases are TGTGCCACCAGCAGAAGATTCCGGGACAGGGTTTACGAGCAGTACTTC. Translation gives CATSRRFRDRVYEQYF.

The CDR3 is CASSSTGTSLNYGYTF. The CDR3 coding sequence is TGTGCCAGCAGCTCCACCGGGACAAGTCTTAACTATGGCTACACCTTC. The V gene is TRBV5-4, the J gene TRBJ1-2; maybe TRBD1 (6 bases). Between the trimmed V and J ends, which lost 3 bases and 1 base, there was a span of 16 bases. This CDR3 has 16 residues. Germline loops: CDR1 SGHNT, CDR2 YYREEE (reference sequence).

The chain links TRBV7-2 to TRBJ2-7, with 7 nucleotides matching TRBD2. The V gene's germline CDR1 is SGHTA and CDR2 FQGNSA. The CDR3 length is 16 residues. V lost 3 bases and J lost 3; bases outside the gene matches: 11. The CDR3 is CASSFREATVLYEQYF. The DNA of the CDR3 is TGTGCCAGCAGCTTCCGGGAGGCCACTGTTCTCTACGAGCAGTACTTC.

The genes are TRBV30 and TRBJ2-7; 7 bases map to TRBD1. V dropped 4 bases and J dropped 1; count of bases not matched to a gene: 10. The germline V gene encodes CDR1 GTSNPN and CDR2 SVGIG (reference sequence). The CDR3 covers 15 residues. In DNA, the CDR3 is TGTGCCTGGACCCCAGGGGACAGCCTTTCCTACGAGCAGTACTTC. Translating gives CAWTPGDSLSYEQYF.

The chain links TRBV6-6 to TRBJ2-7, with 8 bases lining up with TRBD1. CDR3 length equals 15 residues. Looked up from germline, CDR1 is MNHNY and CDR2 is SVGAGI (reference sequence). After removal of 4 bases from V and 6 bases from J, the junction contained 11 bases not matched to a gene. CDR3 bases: TGTGCCAGCAGTTCCCTCGGGACAGGCTTGCGCGAGCAGTACTTC. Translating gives CASSSLGTGLREQYF.

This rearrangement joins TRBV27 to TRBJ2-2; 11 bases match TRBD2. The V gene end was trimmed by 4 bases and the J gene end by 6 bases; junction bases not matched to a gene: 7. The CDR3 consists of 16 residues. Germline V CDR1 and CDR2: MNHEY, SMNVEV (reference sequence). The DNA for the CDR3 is TGTGCCAGCAGTTCCGAACTAGCGGGAGCGCCCGGGGAGCTGTTTTTT. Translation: CASSSELAGAPGELFF.

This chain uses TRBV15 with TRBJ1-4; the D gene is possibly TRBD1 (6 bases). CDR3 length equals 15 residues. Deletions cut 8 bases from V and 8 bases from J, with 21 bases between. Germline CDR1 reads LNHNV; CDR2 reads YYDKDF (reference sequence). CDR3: CATSFIRQDGEKLFF. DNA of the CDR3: TGTGCCACCTCCTTCATCAGACAGGACGGGGAAAAACTGTTTTTT.

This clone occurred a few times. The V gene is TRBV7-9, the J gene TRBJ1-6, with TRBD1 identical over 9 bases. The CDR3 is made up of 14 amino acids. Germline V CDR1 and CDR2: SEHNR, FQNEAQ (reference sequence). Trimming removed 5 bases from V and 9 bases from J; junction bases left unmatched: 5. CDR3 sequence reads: CASSQGQGSSPLHF. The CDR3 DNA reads TGTGCCAGCAGCCAGGGACAGGGAAGTTCACCCCTCCACTTT.

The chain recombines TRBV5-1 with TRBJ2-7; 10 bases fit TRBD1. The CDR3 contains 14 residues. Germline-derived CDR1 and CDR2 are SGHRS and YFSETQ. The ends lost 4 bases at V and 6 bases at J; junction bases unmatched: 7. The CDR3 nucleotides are TGCGCCAGCAGCACCGGACAGGGGGAGGGCGAGCAGTACTTC. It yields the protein CASSTGQGEGEQYF.

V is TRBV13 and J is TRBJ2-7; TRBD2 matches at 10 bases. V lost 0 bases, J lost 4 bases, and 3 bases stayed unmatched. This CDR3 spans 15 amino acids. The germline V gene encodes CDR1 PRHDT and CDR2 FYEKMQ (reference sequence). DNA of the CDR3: TGTGCCAGCAGCTTAGGCGCGACTAGCGGGTACGAGCAGTACTTC. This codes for CASSLGATSGYEQYF.

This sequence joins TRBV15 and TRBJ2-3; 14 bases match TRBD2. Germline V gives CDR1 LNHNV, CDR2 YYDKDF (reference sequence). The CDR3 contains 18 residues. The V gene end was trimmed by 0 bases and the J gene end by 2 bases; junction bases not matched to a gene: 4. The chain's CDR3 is CATSRDPGLAGVTDTQYF. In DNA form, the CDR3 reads TGTGCCACCAGCAGAGACCCGGGACTAGCGGGGGTCACAGATACGCAGTATTTT. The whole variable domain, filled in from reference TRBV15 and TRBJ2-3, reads DAMVIQNPRYQVTQFGKPVTLSCSQTLNHNVMYWYQQKSSQAPKLLFHYYDKDFNNEADTPDNFQSRRPNTSFCFLDIRSPGLGDTAMYLCATSRDPGLAGVTDTQYFGPGTRLTVL.

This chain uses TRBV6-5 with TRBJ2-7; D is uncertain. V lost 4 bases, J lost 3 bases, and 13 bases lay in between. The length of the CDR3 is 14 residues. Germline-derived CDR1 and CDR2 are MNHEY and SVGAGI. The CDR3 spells CASSSNWAVYEQYF. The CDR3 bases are TGTGCCAGCAGTTCAAACTGGGCCGTCTACGAGCAGTACTTC.

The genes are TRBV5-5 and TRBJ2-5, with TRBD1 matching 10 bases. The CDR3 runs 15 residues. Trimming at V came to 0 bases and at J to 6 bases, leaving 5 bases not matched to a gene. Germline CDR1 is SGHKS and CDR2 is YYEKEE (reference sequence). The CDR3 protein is CASSLAGDRGQTQYF. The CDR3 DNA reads TGTGCCAGCAGCTTGGCCGGGGACAGGGGACAGACCCAGTACTTC.

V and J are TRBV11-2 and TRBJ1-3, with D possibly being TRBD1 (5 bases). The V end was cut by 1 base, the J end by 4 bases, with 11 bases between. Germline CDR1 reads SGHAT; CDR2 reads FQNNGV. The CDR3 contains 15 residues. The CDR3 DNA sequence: TGTGCCAGCAGCTTAGGTCCAGGGATAGGAAACACCATATATTTT. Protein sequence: CASSLGPGIGNTIYF.

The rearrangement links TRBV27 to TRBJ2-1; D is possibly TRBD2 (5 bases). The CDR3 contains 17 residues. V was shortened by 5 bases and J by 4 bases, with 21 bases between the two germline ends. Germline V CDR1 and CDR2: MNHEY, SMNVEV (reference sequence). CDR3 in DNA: TGTGCCAGCAGTCCCAGCCCGAGAGCGGAGAATTACAATGAGCAGTTCTTC. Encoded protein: CASSPSPRAENYNEQFF.

CDR3: CAWSGTAEQEAEAFF. In DNA form, the CDR3 reads TGTGCCTGGAGCGGGACAGCTGAGCAGGAGGCTGAAGCTTTCTTT. The chain is built from TRBV30 and TRBJ1-1; 7 bases are a match to TRBD1. V shed 3 bases, J shed 6 bases, and the junction held 13 bases outside the gene matches. Germline V gene lookup returns CDR1 GTSNPN and CDR2 SVGIG (reference sequence). This CDR3 has 15 amino acids.

The CDR3 nucleotides read TGTGCCAGCGGACCTAGCGGGAGATCCGGGGAGCTGTTTTTT. It is translated as CASGPSGRSGELFF. The V and J genes are TRBV7-9 and TRBJ2-2; 10 bases are shared with TRBD2. This CDR3 comprises 14 residues. The germline V gene encodes CDR1 SEHNR and CDR2 FQNEAQ (reference sequence). The J segment lost 6 bases and the V segment lost 8 bases, leaving 6 bases of the junction unmatched.

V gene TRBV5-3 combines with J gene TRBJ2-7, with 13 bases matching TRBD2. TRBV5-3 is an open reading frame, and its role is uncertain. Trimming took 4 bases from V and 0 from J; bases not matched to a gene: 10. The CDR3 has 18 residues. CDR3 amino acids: CARSLGLAGATSSYEQYF. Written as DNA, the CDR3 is TGTGCCAGAAGCCTCGGACTAGCGGGAGCCACCAGCTCCTACGAGCAGTACTTC.

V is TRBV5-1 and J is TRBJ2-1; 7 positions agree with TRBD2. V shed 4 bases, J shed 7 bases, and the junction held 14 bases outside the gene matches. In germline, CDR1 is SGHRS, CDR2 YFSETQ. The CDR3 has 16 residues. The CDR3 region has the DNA TGCGCCAGCAGCACCGTCTGGCGGGAGTCAATAAATGAGCAGTTCTTC. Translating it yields CASSTVWRESINEQFF. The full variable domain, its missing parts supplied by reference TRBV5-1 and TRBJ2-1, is KAGVTQTPRYLIKTRGQQVTLSCSPISGHRSVSWYQQTPGQGLQFLFEYFSETQRNKGNFPGRFSGRQFSNSRSEMNVSTLELGDSALYLCASSTVWRESINEQFFGPGTRLTVL.

Here the CDR3 reads CASSYSPQGAGELFF. DNA of the CDR3: TGTGCCAGCAGTTACTCCCCTCAAGGGGCCGGGGAGCTGTTTTTT. The gene calls are TRBV6-5 and TRBJ2-2, with D perhaps matching TRBD1 (5 bases). Looked up from germline, CDR1 is MNHEY and CDR2 is SVGAGI. CDR3 length equals 15 residues. V lost 0 bases, J lost 6 bases, and 11 bases lay in between.

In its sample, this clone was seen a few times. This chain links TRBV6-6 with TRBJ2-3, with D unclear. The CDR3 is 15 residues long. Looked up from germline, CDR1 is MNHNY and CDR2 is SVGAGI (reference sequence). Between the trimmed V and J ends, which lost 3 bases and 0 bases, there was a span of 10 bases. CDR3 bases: TGTGCCAGCAGTTATAGCTTCGTGAGCACAGATACGCAGTATTTT. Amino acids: CASSYSFVSTDTQYF.